The 9 T cell receptor beta chains presented below share a single source sample, sequenced in a study of T cells in Graves' hyperthyroidism and ophthalmopathy. Amplification of TCR beta CDR3 regions used RNA as the template. The HTBI primer set drove a first-round RT-PCR of the TCR CDR3. TCRdb re-analysed the multiplex PCR reads in MiXCR, keeping a single row per CDR3 protein. The table includes hundreds of thousands of distinct CDR3 sequences, 45% detected once. The sequencing input was peripheral blood or thyroid tissue (not recorded which). The receptor source for this set is an adult man with Graves' disease, either hyperthyroidism or ophthalmopathy (not recorded which).

The chain combines TRBV9 with TRBJ1-1, with D possibly TRBD1 on 6 matching bases. Germline V CDR1 and CDR2: SGDLS, YYNGEE. V shed 0 bases and J shed 3 bases, with 15 bases lying between them. CDR3 length: 16 residues. CDR3 protein: CASSVGPGQSDTEAFF. For the CDR3, the DNA is TGTGCCAGCAGCGTAGGACCTGGACAGTCGGACACTGAAGCTTTCTTT.

The table lists this clonotype with many counts. The chain employs TRBV7-6 and TRBJ2-7, with 9 bases fitting TRBD1. Germline-derived CDR1 and CDR2 are SGHVS and FNYEAQ. The CDR3 consists of 13 residues. Germline trimming cut 6 bases from V and 2 bases from J; bases unmatched to any gene: 2. DNA for the CDR3: TGTGCCAGCAGTCGACAGGGGGCCTACGAGCAGTACTTC. Protein: CASSRQGAYEQYF.

Remarks on this clonotype: A clone one base away is much larger, so this may be a read error. Without the conserved terminal phenylalanine or tryptophan, this CDR3 likely stems from a read error. The DNA of the CDR3 is TGTGCCATCTCCGCTAGCGGGAACTCCTACGAGCAGTACATC. Encoded protein: CAISASGNSYEQYI. V is TRBV10-3 and J is TRBJ2-7; 9 nucleotides line up with TRBD2. This CDR3 has 14 amino acids. Losses at the gene ends were 8 bases for V and 0 bases for J; bases not matched to a gene: 5. In germline, CDR1 is ENHRY, CDR2 SYGVKD.

This clonotype was detected many times. J is TRBJ1-6 and V is TRBV2, with no clear D. Germline loops: CDR1 SNHLY, CDR2 FYNNEI. The CDR3 runs 11 residues. Trimming shortened V by 7 bases and J by 14 bases, and 12 bases separated the two germline ends. In DNA, the CDR3 is TGTGCCAGCACCCTGAACACGGCCCTCCACTTT. It translates to CASTLNTALHF.

For this clonotype: Germline is not matched at one junction end, which may reflect a read error. V is TRBV5-1 and J is TRBJ2-7, with 10 bases that match TRBD2. Per the germline V gene, CDR1 is SGHRS and CDR2 is YFSETQ. There are 15 residues in the CDR3. This chain's CDR3 is CTSSLEASGSNEQYF. CDR3 bases: TGCACCAGCAGCTTGGAGGCTAGCGGGAGCAACGAGCAGTACTTC.

This clonotype was observed a few times. The chain has TRBV5-1 and TRBJ1-5; D is unclear. CDR3 length: 15 amino acids. Trimming took 0 bases from V and 2 from J, leaving 9 bases between them. Germline V gene sequence: CDR1 SGHRS, CDR2 YFSETQ. In DNA, the CDR3 is TGCGCCAGCAGCTTGGAGGTGGGCGGCAATCAGCCCCAGCATTTT. Translated: CASSLEVGGNQPQHF. The whole variable domain, filled in from reference TRBV5-1 and TRBJ1-5, reads KAGVTQTPRYLIKTRGQQVTLSCSPISGHRSVSWYQQTPGQGLQFLFEYFSETQRNKGNFPGRFSGRQFSNSRSEMNVSTLELGDSALYLCASSLEVGGNQPQHFGDGTRLSIL.

In this sample, this clonotype turned up a few times. A junction boundary mismatches the germline segment, possibly from a read error. This chain connects TRBV20-1 to TRBJ2-5; TRBD2 matches 11 bases. Germline CDR1 is DFQATT and CDR2 is SNEGSKA (reference sequence). The CDR3 runs to 14 residues. The CDR3 here is CSAPTSGTQGTQYF. The CDR3 DNA reads as TGCAGTGCCCCGACTAGCGGGACGCAAGGGACCCAGTACTTC.

This clonotype was counted at least ten times. The chain is built from TRBV2 and TRBJ2-7, with TRBD1 identical over 9 bases. The germline gives CDR1 SNHLY, CDR2 FYNNEI. The CDR3 consists of 15 residues. V lost 7 bases, J lost 0 bases, and 7 bases stayed unmatched. CDR3 region: CASTTGGVGSYEQYF. As DNA, the CDR3 is TGTGCCAGCACTACAGGGGGCGTAGGCTCCTACGAGCAGTACTTC.

The chain couples TRBV2 to TRBJ2-5; D gene ambiguous. This CDR3 is 17 amino acids long. Trimming took off 3 bases at V and 4 bases at J, with 21 bases between the two ends. Germline loops: CDR1 SNHLY, CDR2 FYNNEI. In DNA form, the CDR3 reads TGTGCCAGCAGTGAGGGCCCAGTGGTGATAGCTGGAGAGACCCAGTACTTC. Translation gives CASSEGPVVIAGETQYF.